One sample yielded the 20 T cell receptor beta chains listed below, sequenced in a study of blood T cell repertoires in COVID-19. This table comes from immunoSEQ multiplex PCR, and its TCRdb copy is limited to in-frame clones, with some not included. The sample records just over 650,000 clones, more than 80% being singletons. Input material: peripheral blood. All receptors derive from a woman aged 18-30 years with acute or convalescent COVID-19.

This rearrangement joins TRBV6-1 to TRBJ1-2; D remains ambiguous. Germline loops: CDR1 MNHNS, CDR2 SASEGT. The V gene lost 7 bases and the J gene lost 7 bases, with 10 bases spanning the gap. The CDR3 has 11 amino acids. CDR3 in amino acids: CASITPGGYTF. In DNA, the CDR3 is TGTGCCAGCATTACCCCGGGTGGCTACACCTTC.

This chain uses TRBV19 with TRBJ1-5, with D possibly matching TRBD1 (5 bases). The CDR3 length is 13 residues. V was clipped by 6 bases and J by 5 bases, with 11 bases between them. The germline V gene encodes CDR1 LNHDA and CDR2 SQIVND (reference sequence). CDR3 in amino acids: CASRQVFYQPQHF. CDR3 nucleotide sequence: TGTGCCAGTAGACAGGTCTTCTATCAGCCCCAGCATTTT. Full variable domain (missing parts from reference TRBV19 and TRBJ1-5): DGGITQSPKYLFRKEGQNVTLSCEQNLNHDAMYWYRQDPGQGLRLIYYSQIVNDFQKGDIAEGYSVSREKKESFPLTVTSAQKNPTAFYLCASRQVFYQPQHFGDGTRLSIL.

This clone has just one count. This rearrangement joins TRBV5-1 to TRBJ1-1; 8 bases line up with TRBD1. Germline CDR1 reads SGHRS; CDR2 reads YFSETQ. J was trimmed by 4 bases and V by 1 base; bases with no gene match: 9. The CDR3 is made up of 16 amino acids. The CDR3 bases are TGCGCCAGCAGCTTGCAGGCAGGGGGCTATAGCACTGAAGCTTTCTTT. Translation gives CASSLQAGGYSTEAFF.

With respect to this clone: A junction end diverges from the germline sequence, so it may reflect a read error. The chain employs TRBV12-3 or TRBV12-4 and TRBJ1-2; D perhaps matches TRBD1 (5 bases). The CDR3 contains 12 residues. This chain's CDR3 is CASSYDSYDYTF. CDR3 DNA: TGTGCCAGCAGTTACGACAGCTATGACTACACCTTC.

This clone was recorded only once. V is TRBV4-3 and J is TRBJ2-2; 11 bases fit TRBD2. CDR1 LGHNA and CDR2 YSLEER come from the germline V gene. The CDR3 loop spans 17 amino acids. Trimming at V came to 1 base and at J to 6 bases, leaving 7 bases not matched to a gene. The CDR3: CASSQGLAGGSAGELFF. Written as DNA, the CDR3 is TGCGCCAGCAGCCAAGGGCTAGCGGGGGGAAGCGCCGGGGAGCTGTTTTTT.

The J gene is TRBJ1-4, the V gene TRBV14, with TRBD1 identical over 9 bases. This CDR3 region has 15 residues. From germline, CDR1 is SGHDN and CDR2 FVKESK. Unmatched junction bases numbered 8, after V lost 4 bases and J lost 8 bases. Here the CDR3 reads CASSRGQGRSEKLFF. The DNA of the CDR3 is TGTGCCAGCAGCCGCGGACAGGGGCGTTCGGAAAAACTGTTTTTT.

The V and J genes are TRBV3-1 (or the pseudogene TRBV3-2) and TRBJ2-1; D is perhaps TRBD2 (6 bases). The CDR3 consists of 15 residues. V gave up 3 bases and J gave up 4 bases, with 13 bases separating them. Per the germline V gene, CDR1 is LGHDT and CDR2 is YNNKEL (reference sequence). The CDR3 is CASSQSPGRYNEQFF. CDR3 coding DNA: TGTGCCAGCAGCCAGAGTCCTGGGAGGTACAATGAGCAGTTCTTC.

The rearrangement links TRBV5-5 to TRBJ1-5; D is ambiguous. V lost 4 bases and J 1 base, leaving 9 bases between the germline ends. Germline loops: CDR1 SGHKS, CDR2 YYEKEE (reference sequence). The CDR3 has 14 amino acids. The CDR3 bases are TGTGCCAGCAGCCCTAGATCGAGCAATCAGCCCCAGCATTTT. The encoded protein is CASSPRSSNQPQHF. The entire variable domain, with the rest obtained from reference TRBV5-5 and TRBJ1-5, is as follows: DAGVTQSPTHLIKTRGQQVTLRCSPISGHKSVSWYQQVLGQGPQFIFQYYEKEERGRGNFPDRFSARQFPNYSSELNVNALLLGDSALYLCASSPRSSNQPQHFGDGTRLSIL.

This clone was seen only once. This chain joins TRBV27 and TRBJ2-5; 13 bases are shared with TRBD2. Germline trimming cut 1 base from V and 5 bases from J; bases unmatched to any gene: 1. Germline loops: CDR1 MNHEY, CDR2 SMNVEV (reference sequence). The CDR3 extends over 15 amino acids. The CDR3 DNA follows: TGTGCCAGCAGTTTATTGGGACTAGCGGGGGAGACCCAGTACTTC. Amino acid sequence: CASSLLGLAGETQYF.

This chain connects TRBV3-1 (or the pseudogene TRBV3-2) to TRBJ1-2, with D possibly matching TRBD1 (5 bases). The CDR3 length is 16 residues. Trimming removed 2 bases at V and 1 base at J, with 14 bases between. CDR1 and CDR2 from the germline V gene are LGHDT and YNNKEL (reference sequence). CDR3 amino acids: CASSQNDRANNYGYTF. The DNA for the CDR3 is TGTGCCAGCAGCCAAAATGACAGAGCTAATAACTATGGCTACACCTTC.

This chain uses TRBV20-1 with TRBJ2-5; D is uncertain. Germline values: CDR1 DFQATT, CDR2 SNEGSKA (reference sequence). V shed 3 bases and J shed 6 bases, with 8 bases lying between them. The CDR3 contains 11 residues. Here the CDR3 reads CSASPTQTQYF. The CDR3 coding sequence is TGCAGTGCTAGCCCAACACAGACCCAGTACTTC.

The chain is built from TRBV12-5 and TRBJ1-3; tentative D call: TRBD1 (5 bases). The CDR3 runs 17 residues. V lost 0 bases, J lost 3 bases, and 15 bases lay in between. The germline gives CDR1 LGHNT, CDR2 FRNRAP. The CDR3 sequence: CASGLVQAGWSGNTIYF. In nucleotides, the CDR3 is TGTGCTAGTGGTTTGGTACAGGCAGGGTGGAGTGGAAACACCATATATTTT.

The gene calls are TRBV7-8 and TRBJ1-3; 7 bases are shared with TRBD1. Germline CDR1 is SGHVS and CDR2 is FQNEAQ. This CDR3 is 14 amino acids long. V lost 4 bases to trimming and J lost 4 bases; unmatched junction nucleotides: 4. The CDR3 nucleotides are TGTGCCAGCAGCTATCCGGGACAGGGAAACACCATATATTTT. As protein: CASSYPGQGNTIYF.

This chain connects TRBV18 to TRBJ1-2; 9 bases agree with TRBD1. V trimming: 1 base; J trimming: 8 bases; junction bases outside the gene matches: 5. CDR3 size: 14 residues. CDR1 and CDR2 from the germline V gene are KGHSH and LQKENI. CDR3 sequence: CASSPLGTGRGYTF. CDR3 in DNA: TGTGCCAGCTCACCACTGGGGACAGGGCGCGGCTACACCTTC.

The V gene is TRBV2, the J gene TRBJ1-3, with D uncertain. Germline CDR1 is SNHLY and CDR2 is FYNNEI. V was pared by 3 bases and J by 4 bases, with 7 bases between. The CDR3 totals 13 residues. For the CDR3, the DNA is TGTGCCAGCAGTGAGACAATGGGAAACACCATATATTTT. Translated, it gives CASSETMGNTIYF.

A single count supports this clone. The DNA of the CDR3 is TGTGCCAGTATGCTCAGGGGGTCTGGAAACACCATATATTTT. Protein: CASMLRGSGNTIYF. The chain couples TRBV19 to TRBJ1-3; 7 nucleotides align to TRBD1. This CDR3 comprises 14 residues. CDR1 is LNHDA, CDR2 SQIVND, per germline (reference sequence). V dropped 7 bases and J dropped 1; count of bases not matched to a gene: 4.

The chain uses TRBV19 and TRBJ2-3, with D unresolved. CDR1 and CDR2 (germline): LNHDA, SQIVND (reference sequence). CDR3 length equals 14 residues. The germline V and J ends were trimmed by 0 bases and 3 bases, with 7 bases remaining between them. The CDR3 spells CASSIDSGTDTQYF. The CDR3, as DNA: TGTGCCAGTAGTATAGATTCCGGGACAGATACGCAGTATTTT.

The chain carries TRBV4-3 and TRBJ2-7; weak D call: TRBD1 (6 bases). The CDR3 covers 16 residues. CDR1 and CDR2 (germline): LGHNA, YSLEER. The V end lost 0 bases, the J end lost 2 bases, and 14 bases lay between the germline ends. CDR3 in DNA: TGCGCCAGCAGCCAAGATTTGAGGGGGTCGGCCTACGAGCAGTACTTC. Translated: CASSQDLRGSAYEQYF.

Points on this clone: In the same sample, other DNA sequences code for this CDR3. The chain couples TRBV27 to TRBJ2-7; the match to TRBD1 covers 8 bases. Germline assignment: CDR1 MNHEY and CDR2 SMNVEV (reference sequence). CDR3 length: 14 residues. Trimming cost V 6 bases and J 0 bases; bases outside gene matches: 4. The CDR3 DNA sequence: TGTGCCAGCAGCCCGGACAGGGTCTCCTACGAGCAGTACTTC. It yields the protein CASSPDRVSYEQYF.

The genes are TRBV9 and TRBJ2-1; possible D gene TRBD2, 6 bases. CDR1 and CDR2 (germline): SGDLS, YYNGEE. Trimming stripped 0 bases from V and 10 bases from J, with 20 bases between. The CDR3 contains 16 residues. The CDR3 DNA is TGTGCCAGCAGCGTAGACGTTGCGGGGCCAGGTCGGGAGCAGTTCTTC. It is translated as CASSVDVAGPGREQFF.